The clone carrying this T cell receptor (beta chain) came up a few times. Clones were sequenced by immunoSEQ multiplex PCR, and TCRdb holds only the in-frame ones, with some missing. Here the sample spans under 70,000 clones, about 90% being singletons. The sample originates from a study of PD-L1 blockade in urothelial cancer. Sample time point: peripheral blood 6 weeks after treatment start. CDR3 size: 13 residues. Trimming left V 2 bases short and J 9 bases short, with 14 bases between. The germline V gene encodes CDR1 SGHTA and CDR2 FQGTGA. This TCR derives from a man in his sixties with urothelial cancer. The material sequenced was PBMCs, taken around atezolizumab (anti-PD-L1) treatment. The rearrangement joins TRBV7-3 to TRBJ2-7; a possible D gene is TRBD2 (5 bases). Here the CDR3 DNA reads TGTGCCAGCAGCTTACAAGCGAGGAGCGGGCAGTACTTC. Encoded protein: CASSLQARSGQYF.